This T cell receptor (beta chain) was profiled in a study of CD8 T cells in Susac syndrome. It was with random hexamers that roughly 0.45 to 1 ug RNA was reverse transcribed. TCR beta CDR3 was amplified by immunoSEQ multiplex PCR. This amplification extended across 54 Vbeta and 13 Jbeta segments. A single record per CDR3 protein comes from TCRdb applying MiXCR to the immunoSEQ multiplex PCR reads. The data contain some 260,000 distinct CDR3 sequences, roughly 81% of them singletons. This CDR3 has 13 residues. The germline gives CDR1 SGHTA, CDR2 FQGTGA. Trimming took 1 base from V and 5 from J, leaving 6 bases between them. The study sequenced TCR beta in blood CD8+ and CD4+ T cells. The multiple sclerosis control group was made up of treatment-naive patients with stable or active relapsing-remitting disease. Negative isolation was used for CD8+ and CD4+ T cells and FACS enrichment for TEMRA cells.

The rearrangement joins TRBV7-3 to TRBJ1-5; D remains ambiguous. The receptor comes from a human donor with multiple sclerosis. Sequencing was performed on CD8+ T cells from PBMCs. The CDR3 sequence is CASSLSPDQPQHF. CDR3 DNA: TGTGCCAGCAGCTTAAGCCCCGATCAGCCCCAGCATTTT.